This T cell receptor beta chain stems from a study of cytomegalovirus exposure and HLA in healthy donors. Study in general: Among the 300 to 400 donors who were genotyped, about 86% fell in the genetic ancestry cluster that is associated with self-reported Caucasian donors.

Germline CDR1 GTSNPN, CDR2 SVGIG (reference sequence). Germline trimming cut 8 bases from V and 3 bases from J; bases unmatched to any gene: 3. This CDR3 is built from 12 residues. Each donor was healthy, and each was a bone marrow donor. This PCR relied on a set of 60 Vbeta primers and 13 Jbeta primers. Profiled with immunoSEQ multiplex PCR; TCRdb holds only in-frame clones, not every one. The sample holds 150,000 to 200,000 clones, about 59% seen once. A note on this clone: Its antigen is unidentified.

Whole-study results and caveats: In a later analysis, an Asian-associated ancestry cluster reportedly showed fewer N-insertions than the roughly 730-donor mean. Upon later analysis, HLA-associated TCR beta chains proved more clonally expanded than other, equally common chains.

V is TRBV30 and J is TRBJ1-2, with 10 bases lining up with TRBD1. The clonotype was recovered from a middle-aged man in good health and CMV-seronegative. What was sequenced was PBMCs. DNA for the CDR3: TGTGCCCAAGGACAGGGGGACTATGGCTACACCTTC. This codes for CAQGQGDYGYTF.